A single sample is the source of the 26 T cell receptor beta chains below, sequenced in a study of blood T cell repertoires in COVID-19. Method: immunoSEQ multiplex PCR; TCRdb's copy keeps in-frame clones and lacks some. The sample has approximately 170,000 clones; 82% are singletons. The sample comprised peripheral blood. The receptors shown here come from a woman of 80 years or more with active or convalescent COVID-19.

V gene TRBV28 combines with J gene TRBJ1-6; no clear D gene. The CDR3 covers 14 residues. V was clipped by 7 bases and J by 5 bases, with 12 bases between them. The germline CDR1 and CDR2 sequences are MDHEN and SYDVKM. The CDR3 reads CASTVRSHNSPLHF. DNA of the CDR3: TGTGCCAGCACCGTACGTAGTCATAATTCACCCCTCCACTTT.

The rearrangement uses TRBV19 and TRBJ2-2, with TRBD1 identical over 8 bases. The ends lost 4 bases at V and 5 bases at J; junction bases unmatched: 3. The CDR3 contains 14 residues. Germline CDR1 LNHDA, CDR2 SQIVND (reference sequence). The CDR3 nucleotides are TGTGCCAGTAGTACACAGGGGGGAACCGGGGAGCTGTTTTTT. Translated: CASSTQGGTGELFF.

As DNA, the CDR3 is TGTGCCAGCAGCACCTACGGGACAGGGAATGAAGCTTTCTTT. Translating gives CASSTYGTGNEAFF. This rearrangement joins TRBV7-9 to TRBJ1-1; 9 nucleotides agree with TRBD1. The CDR3 consists of 14 residues. CDR1 is SEHNR and CDR2 is FQNEAQ in the germline V gene (reference sequence). V trimming: 5 bases; J trimming: 7 bases; junction bases outside the gene matches: 8. The variable domain in full, completed from reference TRBV7-9 and TRBJ1-1, reads DTGVSQNPRHKITKRGQNVTFRCDPISEHNRLYWYRQTLGQGPEFLTYFQNEAQLEKSRLLSDRFSAERPKGSFSTLEIQRTEQGDSAMYLCASSTYGTGNEAFFGQGTRLTVV.

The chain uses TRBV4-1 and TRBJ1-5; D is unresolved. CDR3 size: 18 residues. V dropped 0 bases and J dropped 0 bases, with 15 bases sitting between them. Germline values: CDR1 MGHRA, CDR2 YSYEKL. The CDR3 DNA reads TGCGCCAGCAGCCAAGATGACGGCAGACACGCTAGCAATCAGCCCCAGCATTTT. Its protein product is CASSQDDGRHASNQPQHF.

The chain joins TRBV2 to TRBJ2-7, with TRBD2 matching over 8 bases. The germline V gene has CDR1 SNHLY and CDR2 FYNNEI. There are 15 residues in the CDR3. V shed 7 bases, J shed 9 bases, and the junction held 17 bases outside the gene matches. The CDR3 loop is CASTGGGTRGARQYF. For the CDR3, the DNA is TGTGCCAGCACGGGAGGGGGGACTCGGGGTGCTAGGCAGTACTTC. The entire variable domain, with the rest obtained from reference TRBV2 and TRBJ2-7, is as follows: EPEVTQTPSHQVTQMGQEVILRCVPISNHLYFYWYRQILGQKVEFLVSFYNNEISEKSEIFDDQFSVERPDGSNFTLKIRSTKLEDSAMYFCASTGGGTRGARQYFGPGTRLTVT.

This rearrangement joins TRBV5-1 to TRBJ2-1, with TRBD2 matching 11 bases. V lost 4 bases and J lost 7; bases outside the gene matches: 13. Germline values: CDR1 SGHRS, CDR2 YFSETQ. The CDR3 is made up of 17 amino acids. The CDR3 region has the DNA TGCGCCAGCAGCCCCCCTCGCCTAGCGGGAGGAGGGAATGAGCAGTTCTTC. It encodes CASSPPRLAGGGNEQFF.

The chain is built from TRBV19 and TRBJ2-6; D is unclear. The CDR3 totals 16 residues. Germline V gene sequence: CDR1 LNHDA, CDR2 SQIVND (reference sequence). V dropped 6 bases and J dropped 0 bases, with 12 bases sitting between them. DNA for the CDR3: TGTGCCAGTAGCTTTGACTGGATCTCTGGGGCCAACGTCCTGACTTTC. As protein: CASSFDWISGANVLTF.

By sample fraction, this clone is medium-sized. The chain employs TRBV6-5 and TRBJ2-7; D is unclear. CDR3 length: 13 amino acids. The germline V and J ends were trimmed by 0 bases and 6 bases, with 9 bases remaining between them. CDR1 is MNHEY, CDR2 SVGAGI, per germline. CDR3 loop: CASSYSTRSEQYF. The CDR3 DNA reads TGTGCCAGCAGTTACTCGACCAGGTCCGAGCAGTACTTC.

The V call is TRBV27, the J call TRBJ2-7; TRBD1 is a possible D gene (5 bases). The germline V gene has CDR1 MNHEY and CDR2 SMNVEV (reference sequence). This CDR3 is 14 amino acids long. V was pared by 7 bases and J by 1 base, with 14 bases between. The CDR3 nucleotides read TGTGCCAGCAAACCATACAGGCGGTCCTACGAGCAGTACTTC. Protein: CASKPYRRSYEQYF.

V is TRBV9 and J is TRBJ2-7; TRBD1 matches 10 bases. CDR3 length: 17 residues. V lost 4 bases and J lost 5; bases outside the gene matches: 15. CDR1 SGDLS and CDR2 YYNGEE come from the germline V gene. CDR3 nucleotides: TGTGCCAGCAGCCCACATTTAATTAGGGACAGGGGTCACGAGCAGTACTTC. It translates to CASSPHLIRDRGHEQYF.

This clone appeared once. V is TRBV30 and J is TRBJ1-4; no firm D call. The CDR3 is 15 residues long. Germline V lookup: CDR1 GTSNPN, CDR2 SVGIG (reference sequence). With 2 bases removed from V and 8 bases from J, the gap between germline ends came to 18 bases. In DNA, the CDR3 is TGTGCCTGGAGTTCGGGAGGGTCAGGAAACGAAAAACTGTTTTTT. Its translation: CAWSSGGSGNEKLFF.

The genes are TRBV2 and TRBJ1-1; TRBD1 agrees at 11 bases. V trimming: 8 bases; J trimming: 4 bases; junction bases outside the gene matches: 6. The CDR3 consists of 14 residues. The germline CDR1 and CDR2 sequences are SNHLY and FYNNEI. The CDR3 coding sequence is TGTGCCAGCGGATCCGGGACAGGGGGCACTGAAGCTTTCTTT. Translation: CASGSGTGGTEAFF.

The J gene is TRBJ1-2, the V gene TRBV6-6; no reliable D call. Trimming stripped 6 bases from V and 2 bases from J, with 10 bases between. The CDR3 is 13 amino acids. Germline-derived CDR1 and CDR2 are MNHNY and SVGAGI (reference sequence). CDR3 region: CASSQDTNYGYTF. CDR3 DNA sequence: TGTGCCAGCAGCCAAGACACAAACTATGGCTACACCTTC.

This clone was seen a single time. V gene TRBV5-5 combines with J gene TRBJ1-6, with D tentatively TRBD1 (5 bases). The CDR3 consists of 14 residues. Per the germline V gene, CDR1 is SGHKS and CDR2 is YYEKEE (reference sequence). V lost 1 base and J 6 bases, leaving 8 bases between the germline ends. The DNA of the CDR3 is TGTGCCAGCAGCTTGTCAGGGCCTAATTCACCCCTCCACTTT. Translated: CASSLSGPNSPLHF.

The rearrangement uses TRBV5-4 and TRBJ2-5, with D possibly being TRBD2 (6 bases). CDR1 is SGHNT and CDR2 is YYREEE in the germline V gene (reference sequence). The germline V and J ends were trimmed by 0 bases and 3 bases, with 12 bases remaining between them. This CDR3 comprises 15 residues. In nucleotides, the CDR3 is TGTGCCAGCAGCTTGGGCACTAGCACTGAAGAGACCCAGTACTTC. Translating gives CASSLGTSTEETQYF.

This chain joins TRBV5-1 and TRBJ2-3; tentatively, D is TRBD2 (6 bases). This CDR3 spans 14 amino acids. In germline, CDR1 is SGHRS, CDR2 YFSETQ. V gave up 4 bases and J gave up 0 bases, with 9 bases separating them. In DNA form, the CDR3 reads TGCGCCAGCAGCCTGCGGGACAGCACAGATACGCAGTATTTT. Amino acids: CASSLRDSTDTQYF.

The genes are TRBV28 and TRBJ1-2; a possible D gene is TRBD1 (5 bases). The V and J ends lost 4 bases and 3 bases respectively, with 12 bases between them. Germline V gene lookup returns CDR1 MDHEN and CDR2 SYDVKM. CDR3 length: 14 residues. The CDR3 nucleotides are TGTGCCAGCAGTTCCCCAGGGACTTACTATGGCTACACCTTC. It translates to CASSSPGTYYGYTF.

As DNA, the CDR3 is TGTGCCAGTGGGACTCTGGGGGAGCAGTACTTC. It specifies CASGTLGEQYF. The chain links TRBV19 to TRBJ2-7, with TRBD2 as a possible D gene (6 bases). Trimming took off 8 bases at V and 7 bases at J, with 12 bases between the two ends. The CDR3 contains 11 residues. The V gene's germline CDR1 is LNHDA and CDR2 SQIVND (reference sequence).

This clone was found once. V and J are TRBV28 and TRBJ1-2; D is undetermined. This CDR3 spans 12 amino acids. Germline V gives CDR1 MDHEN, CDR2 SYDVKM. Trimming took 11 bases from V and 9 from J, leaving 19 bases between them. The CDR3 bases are TGTGCCCTAAGGAGGGCTCTGGGGAGCTACACCTTC. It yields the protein CALRRALGSYTF.

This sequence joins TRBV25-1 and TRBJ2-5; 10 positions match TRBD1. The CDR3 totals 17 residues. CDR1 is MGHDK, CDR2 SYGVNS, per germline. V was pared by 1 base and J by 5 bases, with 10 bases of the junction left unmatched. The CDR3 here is CASSESWTGGYKETQYF. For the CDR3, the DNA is TGTGCCAGCAGTGAATCTTGGACAGGGGGTTATAAGGAGACCCAGTACTTC.

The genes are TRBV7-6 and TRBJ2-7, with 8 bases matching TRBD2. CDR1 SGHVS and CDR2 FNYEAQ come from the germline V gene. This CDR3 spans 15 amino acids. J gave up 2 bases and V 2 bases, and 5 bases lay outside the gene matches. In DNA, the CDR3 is TGTGCCAGCAGCTTATCTTATAGCGGGACCTACGAGCAGTACTTC. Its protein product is CASSLSYSGTYEQYF.

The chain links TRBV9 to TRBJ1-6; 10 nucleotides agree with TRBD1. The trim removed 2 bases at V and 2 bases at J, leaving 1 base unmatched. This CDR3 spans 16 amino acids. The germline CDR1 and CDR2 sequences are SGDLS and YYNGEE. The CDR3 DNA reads TGTGCCAGCAGCGTGGACAGGGGGGCCTATAATTCACCCCTCCACTTT. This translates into CASSVDRGAYNSPLHF.

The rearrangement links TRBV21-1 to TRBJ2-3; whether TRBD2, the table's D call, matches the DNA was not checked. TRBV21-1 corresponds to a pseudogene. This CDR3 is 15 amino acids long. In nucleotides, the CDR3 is TGTGCCAGCAGCAAAGGTGGGAGGGACACAGATACGCAGTATTTT. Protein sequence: CASSKGGRDTDTQYF.

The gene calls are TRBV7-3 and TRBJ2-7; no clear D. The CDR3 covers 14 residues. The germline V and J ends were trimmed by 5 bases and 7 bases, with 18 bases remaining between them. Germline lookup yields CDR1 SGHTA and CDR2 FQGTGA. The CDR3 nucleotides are TGTGCCAGCAGCGTTAGTATTACGAAAATGGAGCAGTACTTC. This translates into CASSVSITKMEQYF.

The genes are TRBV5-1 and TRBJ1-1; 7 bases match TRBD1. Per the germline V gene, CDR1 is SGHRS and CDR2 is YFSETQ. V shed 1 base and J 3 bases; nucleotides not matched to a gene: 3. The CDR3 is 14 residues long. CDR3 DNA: TGCGCCAGCAGCTTGCACAGGGGAGACACTGAAGCTTTCTTT. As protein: CASSLHRGDTEAFF.

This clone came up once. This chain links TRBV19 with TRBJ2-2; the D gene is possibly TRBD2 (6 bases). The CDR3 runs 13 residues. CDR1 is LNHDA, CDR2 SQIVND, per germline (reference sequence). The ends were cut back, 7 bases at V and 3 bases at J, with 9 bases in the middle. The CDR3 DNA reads TGTGCCAGTAATGGGGACTACACCGGGGAGCTGTTTTTT. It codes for CASNGDYTGELFF. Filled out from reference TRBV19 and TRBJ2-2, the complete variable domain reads DGGITQSPKYLFRKEGQNVTLSCEQNLNHDAMYWYRQDPGQGLRLIYYSQIVNDFQKGDIAEGYSVSREKKESFPLTVTSAQKNPTAFYLCASNGDYTGELFFGEGSRLTVL.